This TCR beta chain was recovered during a study of technical replicates of blood from a few donors. Only in-frame clones appear in the TCRdb table, and some are missing; sequencing was by immunoSEQ multiplex PCR. The sample has 11,000 to 15,000 clones; just under 85% are singletons. The V gene's germline CDR1 is ENHRY and CDR2 SYGVKD. Trimming pared 3 bases from V and 1 base from J, leaving 12 bases between. The CDR3 contains 15 residues. The chain combines TRBV10-3 with TRBJ1-2; D possibly corresponds to TRBD1 (6 bases). This clonotype was sampled from a human donor in good health. Source material: PBMCs. The CDR3 spells CAISDTGTHNYGYTF. The CDR3 nucleotides read TGTGCCATCAGTGATACCGGGACACATAACTATGGCTACACCTTC.